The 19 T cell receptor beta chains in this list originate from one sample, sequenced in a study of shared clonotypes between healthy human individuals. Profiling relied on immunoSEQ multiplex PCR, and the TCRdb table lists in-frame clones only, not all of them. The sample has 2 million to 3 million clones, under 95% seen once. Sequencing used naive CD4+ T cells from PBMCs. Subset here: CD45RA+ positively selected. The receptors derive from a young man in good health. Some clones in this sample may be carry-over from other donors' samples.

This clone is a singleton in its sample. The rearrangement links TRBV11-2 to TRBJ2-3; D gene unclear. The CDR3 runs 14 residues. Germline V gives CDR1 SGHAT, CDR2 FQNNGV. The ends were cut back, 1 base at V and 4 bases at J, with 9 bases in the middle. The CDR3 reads CASSLGRTPDTQYF. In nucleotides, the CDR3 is TGTGCCAGCAGCTTAGGCCGTACCCCAGATACGCAGTATTTT.

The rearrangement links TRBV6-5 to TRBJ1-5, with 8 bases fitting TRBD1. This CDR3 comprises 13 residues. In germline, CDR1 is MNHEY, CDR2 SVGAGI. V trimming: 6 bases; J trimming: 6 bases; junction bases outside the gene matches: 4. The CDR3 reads CASSNRGGQPQHF. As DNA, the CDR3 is TGTGCCAGCAGCAACAGGGGGGGTCAGCCCCAGCATTTT.

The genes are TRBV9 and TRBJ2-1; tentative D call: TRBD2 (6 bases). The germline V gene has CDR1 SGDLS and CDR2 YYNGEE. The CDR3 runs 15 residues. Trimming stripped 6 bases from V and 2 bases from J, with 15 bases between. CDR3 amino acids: CASTNGASAYNEQFF. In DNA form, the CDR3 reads TGTGCCAGCACCAATGGGGCTAGCGCCTACAATGAGCAGTTCTTC.

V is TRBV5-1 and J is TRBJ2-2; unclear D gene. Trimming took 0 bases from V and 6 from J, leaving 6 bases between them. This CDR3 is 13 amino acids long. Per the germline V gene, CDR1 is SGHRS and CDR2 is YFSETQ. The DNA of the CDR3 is TGCGCCAGCAGCTTGGGAGTCCCCGGGGAGCTGTTTTTT. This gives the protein CASSLGVPGELFF.

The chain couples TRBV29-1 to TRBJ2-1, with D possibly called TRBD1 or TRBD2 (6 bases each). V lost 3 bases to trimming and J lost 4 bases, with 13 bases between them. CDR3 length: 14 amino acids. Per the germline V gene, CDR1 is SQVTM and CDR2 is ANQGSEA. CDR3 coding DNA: TGCAGCGTTGATGGGCGGGACATGTACAATGAGCAGTTCTTC. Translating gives CSVDGRDMYNEQFF.

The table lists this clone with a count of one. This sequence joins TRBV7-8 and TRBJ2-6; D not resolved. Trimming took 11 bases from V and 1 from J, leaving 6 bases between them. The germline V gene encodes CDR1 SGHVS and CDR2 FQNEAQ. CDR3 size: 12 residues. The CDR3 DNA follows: TGTGCCGCGGTTTCTGGGGCCAACGTCCTGACTTTC. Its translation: CAAVSGANVLTF. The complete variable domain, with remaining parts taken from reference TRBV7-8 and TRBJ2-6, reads GAGVSQSPRYKVAKRGQDVALRCDPISGHVSLFWYQQALGQGPEFLTYFQNEAQLDKSGLPSDRFFAERPEGSVSTLKIQRTQQEDSAVYLCAAVSGANVLTFGAGSRLTVL.

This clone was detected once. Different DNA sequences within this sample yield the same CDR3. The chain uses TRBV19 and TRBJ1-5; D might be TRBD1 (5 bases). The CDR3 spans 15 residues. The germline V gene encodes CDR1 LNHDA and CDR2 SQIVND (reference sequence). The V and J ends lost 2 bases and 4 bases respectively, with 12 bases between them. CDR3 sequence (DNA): TGTGCCAGTAGTATACGGAGGGGCCGTAATCAGCCCCAGCATTTT. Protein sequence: CASSIRRGRNQPQHF. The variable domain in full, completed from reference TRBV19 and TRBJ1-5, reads DGGITQSPKYLFRKEGQNVTLSCEQNLNHDAMYWYRQDPGQGLRLIYYSQIVNDFQKGDIAEGYSVSREKKESFPLTVTSAQKNPTAFYLCASSIRRGRNQPQHFGDGTRLSIL.

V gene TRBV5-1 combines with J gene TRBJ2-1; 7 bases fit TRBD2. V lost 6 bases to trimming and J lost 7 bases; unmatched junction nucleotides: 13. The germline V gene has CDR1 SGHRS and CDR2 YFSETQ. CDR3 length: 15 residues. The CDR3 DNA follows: TGCGCCAGCACGCCGGTGGGAGGGCCGGGGAATGAGCAGTTCTTC. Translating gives CASTPVGGPGNEQFF.

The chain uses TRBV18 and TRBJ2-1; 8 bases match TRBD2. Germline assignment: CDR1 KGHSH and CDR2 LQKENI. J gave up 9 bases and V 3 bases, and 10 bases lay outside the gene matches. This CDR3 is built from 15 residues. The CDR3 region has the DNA TGTGCCAGCTCACCGGTGGGCGGGAGGTACCCTGAGCAGTTCTTC. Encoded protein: CASSPVGGRYPEQFF.

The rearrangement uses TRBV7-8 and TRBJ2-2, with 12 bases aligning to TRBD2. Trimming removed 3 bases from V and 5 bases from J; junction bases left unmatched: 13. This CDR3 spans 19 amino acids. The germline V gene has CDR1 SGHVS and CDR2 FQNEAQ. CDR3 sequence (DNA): TGTGCCAGCAGCTTCTTTGGGCTAGCGGGAGGGCCGGGTACCGGGGAGCTGTTTTTT. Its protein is CASSFFGLAGGPGTGELFF.

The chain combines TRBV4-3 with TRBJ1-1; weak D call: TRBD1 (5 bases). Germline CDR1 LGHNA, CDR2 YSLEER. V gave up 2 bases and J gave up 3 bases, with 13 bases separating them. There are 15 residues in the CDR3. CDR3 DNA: TGCGCCAGCAGCCAACGGGGCTGGTCGGACACTGAAGCTTTCTTT. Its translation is CASSQRGWSDTEAFF.

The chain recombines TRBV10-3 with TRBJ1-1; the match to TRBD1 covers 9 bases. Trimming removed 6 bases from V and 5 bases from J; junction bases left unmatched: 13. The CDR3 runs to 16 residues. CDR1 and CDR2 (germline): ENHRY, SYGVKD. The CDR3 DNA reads TGTGCCATCAGCACCGGAACAGGGGGCGGTCGTACTGAAGCTTTCTTT. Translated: CAISTGTGGGRTEAFF.

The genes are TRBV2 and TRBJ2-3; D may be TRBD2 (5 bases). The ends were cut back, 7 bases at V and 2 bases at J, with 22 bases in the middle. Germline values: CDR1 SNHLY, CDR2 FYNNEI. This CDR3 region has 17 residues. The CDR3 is CASIVRERTLVTDTQYF. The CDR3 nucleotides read TGTGCCAGCATAGTGCGTGAGCGGACGCTAGTCACAGATACGCAGTATTTT.

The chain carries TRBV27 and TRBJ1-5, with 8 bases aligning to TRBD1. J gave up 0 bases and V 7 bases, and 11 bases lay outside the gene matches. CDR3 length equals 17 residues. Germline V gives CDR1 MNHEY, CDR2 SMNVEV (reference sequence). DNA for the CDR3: TGTGCCAGCACCCTGACAGGGGACCCCTATAGCAATCAGCCCCAGCATTTT. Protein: CASTLTGDPYSNQPQHF.

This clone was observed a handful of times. CDR3 residues: CASSLSRTEPTGELFF. DNA for the CDR3: TGTGCCAGCAGCTTATCACGGACGGAGCCGACCGGGGAGCTGTTTTTT. The rearrangement joins TRBV7-8 to TRBJ2-2; D is unclear. This CDR3 comprises 16 residues. The V gene lost 2 bases and the J gene lost 5 bases, with 15 bases spanning the gap. Germline CDR1 reads SGHVS; CDR2 reads FQNEAQ.

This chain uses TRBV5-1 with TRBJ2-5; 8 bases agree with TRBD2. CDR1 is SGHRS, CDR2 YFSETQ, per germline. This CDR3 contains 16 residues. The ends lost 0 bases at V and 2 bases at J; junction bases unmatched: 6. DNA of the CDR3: TGCGCCAGCAGCTTGGTGGGAGTAGCGGGGCAAGAGACCCAGTACTTC. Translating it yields CASSLVGVAGQETQYF. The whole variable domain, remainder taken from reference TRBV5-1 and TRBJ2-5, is KAGVTQTPRYLIKTRGQQVTLSCSPISGHRSVSWYQQTPGQGLQFLFEYFSETQRNKGNFPGRFSGRQFSNSRSEMNVSTLELGDSALYLCASSLVGVAGQETQYFGPGTRLLVL.

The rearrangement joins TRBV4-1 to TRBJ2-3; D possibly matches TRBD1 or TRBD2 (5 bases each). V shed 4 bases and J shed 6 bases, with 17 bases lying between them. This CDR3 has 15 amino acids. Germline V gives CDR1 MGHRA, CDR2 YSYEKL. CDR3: CASSPRDPERDTQYF. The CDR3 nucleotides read TGCGCCAGCAGCCCCCGGGACCCCGAGCGGGATACGCAGTATTTT.

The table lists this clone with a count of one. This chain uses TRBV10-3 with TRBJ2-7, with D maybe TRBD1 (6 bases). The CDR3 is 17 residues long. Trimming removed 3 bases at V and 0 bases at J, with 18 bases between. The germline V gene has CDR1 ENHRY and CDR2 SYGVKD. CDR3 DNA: TGTGCCATCAGTGAATGGGGACCCACAGGGCCCTCCTACGAGCAGTACTTC. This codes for CAISEWGPTGPSYEQYF.

The CDR3 is CASSSGAEAANYEQYF. The CDR3 nucleotides read TGTGCCAGCAGTTCCGGGGCCGAGGCGGCAAACTACGAGCAGTACTTC. The rearrangement joins TRBV28 to TRBJ2-7; D tentatively fits TRBD1 or TRBD2 (5 bases each). The CDR3 loop spans 16 amino acids. Germline lookup yields CDR1 MDHEN and CDR2 SYDVKM. Trimming stripped 4 bases from V and 3 bases from J, with 19 bases between.